This T cell receptor (beta chain) came from a study of cytomegalovirus exposure and HLA in healthy donors. General study findings and limits: Whilst most TCR sequences proved rare, a subset of public TCRs occurred across many donors.

This clone was counted many times. What it binds is not known. The method was immunoSEQ multiplex PCR; TCRdb's version includes in-frame clones alone and lacks a portion of them. This table has 260,000 or so clones, 88% appearing once. This CDR3 has 13 residues. Per germline, CDR1 SEHNR and CDR2 FQNEAQ (reference sequence). V lost 7 bases and J 6 bases, leaving 15 bases between the germline ends. The V and J genes are TRBV7-9 and TRBJ1-2, with D perhaps TRBD1 (5 bases). This TCR came from a woman younger than 35 in good health and CMV-seronegative. Sequenced material: PBMCs. CDR3 region: CASTKDTTHGYTF. DNA for the CDR3: TGTGCCAGCACCAAGGACACGACTCATGGCTACACCTTC.